This T cell receptor beta chain came from a study of OX40 agonist ivuxolimab in advanced cancers. Overall study: Subjects had a mean age of roughly 57 years, with a range of 23 to 79; 82.7% were male. Study-level findings and limits: Low clonal expansion, among the lowest seen, marked partial responders at 0.1-3.0 mg/kg.

This clone was seen just once. Its target is not known. Measured with immunoSEQ multiplex PCR; TCRdb has only the in-frame clones, and not every one. The sample consists of 70,000 to 80,000 clones, 85% to 95% of them appearing once. The CDR3 spans 15 residues. The V and J ends lost 2 bases and 2 bases respectively, with 12 bases between them. Germline V lookup: CDR1 SGHAT, CDR2 FQNNGV. V and J are TRBV11-2 and TRBJ2-5, with D perhaps matching TRBD1 (5 bases). This TCR came from an adult with an advanced solid tumor such as melanoma, head and neck, liver or kidney cancer. The sequenced sample was CD4+ or CD8+ T cells sorted from blood, obtained in a trial of the OX40 agonist ivuxolimab. The CDR3 bases are TGTGCCAGCAGCTTAAAGGTGGCAGGGCAAGAGACCCAGTACTTC. Translating it yields CASSLKVAGQETQYF.